The rows below give T cell receptor beta chains drawn from one sample of a study of T cell responses to AZD1222 COVID-19 vaccine. Data came from immunoSEQ multiplex PCR; TCRdb stores just in-frame clones and leaves some out. The sample carries some 180,000 clones, 92% recorded once. Source: peripheral blood, taken 28 days after the second AZD1222 dose. Receptors were obtained from an adult who received the AZD1222 COVID-19 vaccine. Both conserved end residues are part of each CDR3. The D gene is left open where the match is weak. Clone size is given for some rows only: seen once, a few or many times, or a class if the clone is expanded.

D | J | V | size | CDR3 | DNA
. | TRBJ2-3 | TRBV10-3 | . | CAISESGQNTQYF | TGTGCCATCAGTGAGTCTGGACAGAATACGCAGTATTTT
. | TRBJ1-2 | TRBV4-1 | . | CASSQTGGGVDGYTF | TGCGCCAGCAGCCAGACGGGCGGTGGGGTTGATGGCTACACCTTC
. | TRBJ2-2 | TRBV9 | once | CASSPRVGTVKNTGELFF | TGTGCCAGCAGCCCCCGGGTAGGCACAGTAAAGAACACCGGGGAGCTGTTTTTT
. | TRBJ2-5 | TRBV3-1/TRBV3-2 | . | CASSQGGGETQYF | TGTGCCAGCAGCCAAGGGGGTGGAGAGACCCAGTACTTC
. | TRBJ1-2 | TRBV5-1 | . | CASSLLGPNYGYTF | TGCGCCAGCAGCTTGCTCGGCCCTAACTATGGCTACACCTTC
TRBD2 | TRBJ2-3 | TRBV14 | . | CASSQVGGGAADTQYF | TGTGCCAGCAGCCAAGTCGGCGGGGGGGCCGCAGATACGCAGTATTTT
. | TRBJ2-1 | TRBV12-5 | . | CASGLSPTYNEQFF | TGTGCTAGTGGTTTGTCGCCGACTTACAATGAGCAGTTCTTC
. | TRBJ1-2 | TRBV11-2 | . | CASSLGRLGYGYTF | TGTGCCAGCAGCTTAGGTCGCCTAGGCTATGGCTACACCTTC
. | TRBJ1-1 | TRBV11-1 | . | CASSLEGFNTEAFF | TGTGCCAGCAGCTTAGAGGGGTTCAACACTGAAGCTTTCTTT
. | TRBJ1-1 | TRBV29-1 | . | CSVEDRMGLNTEAFF | TGCAGCGTTGAAGATCGTATGGGTCTGAACACTGAAGCTTTCTTT
TRBD2 | TRBJ2-7 | TRBV18 | . | CASSPVGGRAYEQYF | TGTGCCAGCTCACCAGTTGGAGGGAGGGCCTACGAGCAGTACTTC
TRBD1 | TRBJ1-1 | TRBV12-3/TRBV12-4 | . | CASRPGGSPKAFF | TGTGCCAGCAGACCAGGGGGCAGTCCTAAAGCTTTCTTT
. | TRBJ1-3 | TRBV28 | . | CASSLYKGGGNTIYF | TGTGCCAGCAGTTTATATAAAGGTGGTGGAAACACCATATATTTT
. | TRBJ2-2 | TRBV5-1 | . | CASSLLPTAPGELFF | TGCGCCAGCAGCTTGCTCCCCACGGCGCCCGGGGAGCTGTTTTTT
. | TRBJ2-3 | TRBV7-9 | . | CASSLQGLSHADTQYF | TGTGCCAGCAGCTTACAGGGTCTCTCCCATGCAGATACGCAGTATTTT
. | TRBJ1-1 | TRBV6-5 | . | CASSYSSLAFF | TGTGCCAGCAGTTACTCTTCTCTCGCTTTCTTT
. | TRBJ1-2 | TRBV10-3 | . | CAISSDRSDYGYTF | TGTGCCATCAGTAGTGACAGGAGCGACTATGGCTACACCTTC
TRBD2 | TRBJ2-2 | TRBV5-4 | . | CASNPSSGSINTGELFF | TGTGCCAGCAACCCCTCTAGCGGGAGTATCAACACCGGGGAGCTGTTTTTT
. | TRBJ2-3 | TRBV21-1 | . | CASSKAEPGQGAEDTQYF | TGTGCCAGCAGCAAAGCTGAACCGGGACAGGGGGCCGAAGATACGCAGTATTTT
TRBD1 | TRBJ2-5 | TRBV7-9 | . | CASSSGQGARETQYF | TGTGCCAGCAGCTCAGGCCAGGGGGCAAGAGAGACCCAGTACTTC
TRBD1 | TRBJ1-5 | TRBV6-5 | . | CASSPAQGAIQPQHF | TGTGCCAGCAGTCCAGCCCAGGGGGCAATTCAGCCCCAGCATTTT
. | TRBJ2-1 | TRBV3-1/TRBV3-2 | . | CASSQARLEQFF | TGTGCCAGCAGCCAAGCCCGACTCGAGCAGTTCTTC
. | TRBJ2-3 | TRBV6-5 | . | CASMGGPTDTQYF | TGTGCCAGCATGGGGGGGCCCACAGATACGCAGTATTTT
. | TRBJ1-3 | TRBV3-1/TRBV3-2 | . | CASSSPGWGGNTIYF | TGTGCCAGCAGCTCCCCAGGGTGGGGTGGAAACACCATATATTTT
TRBD2 | TRBJ2-1 | TRBV5-1 | . | CASSFLLAGGHEQFF | TGCGCCAGCAGCTTCTTACTAGCGGGAGGGCATGAGCAGTTCTTC
TRBD1 | TRBJ1-5 | TRBV19 | once | CASSSGQGGNQPQHF | TGTGCCAGTAGTTCAGGACAGGGAGGGAATCAGCCCCAGCATTTT
TRBD2 | TRBJ2-1 | TRBV3-1/TRBV3-2 | . | CASSHRLAGVSEQFF | TGTGCCAGCAGCCATCGTCTAGCGGGAGTTAGTGAGCAGTTCTTC
TRBD2 | TRBJ2-3 | TRBV24-1 | once | CATSDETSGRGDTQYF | TGTGCCACCAGTGATGAGACTAGCGGGAGAGGAGATACGCAGTATTTT
TRBD1 | TRBJ1-6 | TRBV7-9 | . | CASSQDRGRDNSPLHF | TGTGCCAGCAGCCAGGACAGGGGGCGCGATAATTCACCCCTCCACTTT
. | TRBJ2-5 | TRBV28 | . | CASSSGQVGYQETQYF | TGTGCCAGCAGCTCCGGCCAGGTGGGGTACCAAGAGACCCAGTACTTC
. | TRBJ1-6 | TRBV5-4 | . | CASSGLPWGGQGGSPLHF | TGTGCCAGCAGCGGACTCCCATGGGGGGGCCAGGGCGGCTCACCCCTCCACTTT
. | TRBJ2-3 | TRBV5-1 | . | CASSLTTSTDTQYF | TGCGCCAGCAGCTTAACTACGTCCACAGATACGCAGTATTTT
. | TRBJ2-7 | TRBV27 | . | CASSLSGVGPYEQYF | TGTGCCAGCAGTTTATCGGGGGTTGGGCCCTACGAGCAGTACTTC
TRBD2 | TRBJ2-3 | TRBV4-2 | . | CASSRGVAGGTDTQYF | TGTGCCAGCAGCCGGGGGGTAGCGGGAGGGACAGATACGCAGTATTTT
. | TRBJ2-2 | TRBV3-1/TRBV3-2 | . | CASSQPATNTGELFF | TGTGCCAGCAGCCAGCCGGCAACGAACACCGGGGAGCTGTTTTTT
. | TRBJ2-3 | TRBV5-4 | . | CASSLAFGTYRDTQYF | TGTGCCAGCAGCTTGGCTTTCGGGACTTATAGAGATACGCAGTATTTT
TRBD1 | TRBJ1-5 | TRBV5-4 | once | CASSTGGGQPQHF | TGTGCCAGTTCAACAGGGGGCGGTCAGCCCCAGCATTTT
TRBD1 | TRBJ1-5 | TRBV18 | . | CASSPGQAKNQPQHF | TGTGCCAGCTCACCTGGACAGGCCAAGAATCAGCCCCAGCATTTT
TRBD1 | TRBJ1-4 | TRBV5-1 | . | CASSALTGGPGREKLFF | TGCGCCAGCAGCGCTCTAACAGGGGGACCAGGAAGGGAAAAACTGTTTTTT
. | TRBJ1-2 | TRBV18 | . | CASSPEGGGVYGYTF | TGTGCCAGCTCACCCGAAGGTGGCGGGGTGTATGGCTACACCTTC
. | TRBJ1-2 | TRBV4-3 | . | CASSHGGGVDYGYTF | TGCGCCAGCAGCCATGGGGGAGGGGTTGACTATGGCTACACCTTC
. | TRBJ2-4 | TRBV19 | once | CASSPLGQGLSKNIQYF | TGTGCCAGTAGTCCCCTGGGGCAGGGCTTGTCCAAAAACATTCAGTACTTC
TRBD2 | TRBJ2-5 | TRBV4-1 | . | CASSQLNSGEQETQYF | TGCGCCAGCAGCCAATTAAATAGCGGGGAACAAGAGACCCAGTACTTC
TRBD2 | TRBJ2-5 | TRBV20-1 | . | CSASGGGRAWQETQYF | TGCAGTGCTAGTGGGGGCGGGAGGGCCTGGCAAGAGACCCAGTACTTC
. | TRBJ1-1 | TRBV25-1 | . | CASSGPLLDTEAFF | TGTGCCAGCTCCGGCCCCCTCTTGGACACTGAAGCTTTCTTT
. | TRBJ1-3 | TRBV7-2 | . | CASRHGQPSSGNTIYF | TGTGCCAGCAGACATGGACAGCCGAGCTCTGGAAACACCATATATTTT
. | TRBJ2-7 | TRBV29-1 | . | CSVGGGKGTYEQYF | TGCAGCGTTGGTGGGGGGAAAGGAACCTACGAGCAGTACTTC
. | TRBJ1-4 | TRBV30 | . | CAWSVRAGEKLFF | TGTGCCTGGAGTGTTAGGGCGGGTGAAAAACTGTTTTTT
. | TRBJ1-1 | TRBV18 | . | CASSAGETPTEAFF | TGTGCCAGCTCAGCAGGGGAGACTCCCACTGAAGCTTTCTTT
TRBD2 | TRBJ2-7 | TRBV4-2 | once | CASRLGLAFSYEQYF | TGTGCCAGTAGACTAGGACTAGCGTTCTCCTACGAGCAGTACTTC
. | TRBJ1-1 | TRBV2 | few | CASRNDGLNTEAFF | TGTGCCTCTAGGAACGACGGCCTGAACACTGAAGCTTTCTTT